One and the same sample provided the 17 T cell receptor beta chains below, sequenced in a study of blood T cell repertoires in COVID-19. The method was immunoSEQ multiplex PCR; TCRdb's version includes in-frame clones alone and lacks a portion of them. The sample includes 99,000 or so clones, about 89% seen only once; the top ten take roughly 5%. The material sequenced was peripheral blood. The receptors derive from a human donor in a cohort sampled during active COVID-19.

This clone was seen only once. This sequence joins TRBV9 and TRBJ2-1, with D possibly TRBD1 on 6 matching bases. CDR1 SGDLS and CDR2 YYNGEE come from the germline V gene. This CDR3 has 12 amino acids. V lost 3 bases and J 10 bases, leaving 11 bases between the germline ends. The CDR3 DNA reads as TGTGCCAGCAGCGGACAGGACAGAGAGCAGTTCTTC. It translates to CASSGQDREQFF.

The gene calls are TRBV21-1 and TRBJ1-1; the DNA was not compared with TRBD1, the D call given in the table. TRBV21-1 is shown as a pseudogene. The CDR3 totals 18 residues. The CDR3 spells CASSLGARGIRLNTEAFF. The CDR3 DNA reads TGTGCCAGCAGCCTCGGCGCCAGGGGCATTAGGTTGAACACTGAAGCTTTCTTT.

The rearrangement uses TRBV18 and TRBJ2-3, with TRBD2 matching 10 bases. CDR1 is KGHSH and CDR2 is LQKENI in the germline V gene. V shed 8 bases and J 4 bases; nucleotides not matched to a gene: 9. This CDR3 has 15 residues. CDR3 in amino acids: CASVGAGGPADTQYF. The DNA of the CDR3 is TGTGCCAGCGTCGGAGCGGGAGGGCCTGCAGATACGCAGTATTTT.

In its sample, this clone was seen a few times. The gene calls are TRBV15 and TRBJ2-3; 7 bases are shared with TRBD2. The CDR3 extends over 15 amino acids. Looked up from germline, CDR1 is LNHNV and CDR2 is YYDKDF (reference sequence). V was pared by 0 bases and J by 4 bases, with 4 bases of the junction left unmatched. The CDR3 nucleotides are TGTGCCACCAGCAGAGATCGCAGCGGGGCAGATACGCAGTATTTT. Encoded protein: CATSRDRSGADTQYF.

The chain employs TRBV2 and TRBJ1-2; TRBD1 agrees at 7 bases. From germline, CDR1 is SNHLY and CDR2 FYNNEI. V shed 4 bases and J 2 bases; nucleotides not matched to a gene: 4. CDR3 length: 14 residues. As DNA, the CDR3 is TGTGCCAGCAGTGTACGGACAGGAAACTATGGCTACACCTTC. Amino acid sequence: CASSVRTGNYGYTF. Combining the CDR3 with reference TRBV2 and TRBJ1-2 gives the whole variable domain EPEVTQTPSHQVTQMGQEVILRCVPISNHLYFYWYRQILGQKVEFLVSFYNNEISEKSEIFDDQFSVERPDGSNFTLKIRSTKLEDSAMYFCASSVRTGNYGYTFGSGTRLTVV.

This clone was recorded a few times. The chain uses TRBV4-1 and TRBJ2-7; TRBD1 aligns across 10 bases. Germline CDR1 MGHRA, CDR2 YSYEKL. After removal of 2 bases from V and 1 base from J, the junction contained 5 bases not matched to a gene. The CDR3 consists of 16 residues. The CDR3 spells CASSQPGQGTSYEQYF. CDR3 DNA sequence: TGCGCCAGCAGCCAACCGGGACAGGGGACGTCCTACGAGCAGTACTTC.

The chain joins TRBV27 to TRBJ1-2; maybe TRBD1 (5 bases). The V and J ends lost 5 bases and 8 bases respectively, with 15 bases between them. The CDR3 spans 13 residues. CDR1 MNHEY and CDR2 SMNVEV come from the germline V gene (reference sequence). The DNA of the CDR3 is TGTGCCAGCAGTGGGGCGGGGTTGGGGGGCTACACCTTC. Its translation is CASSGAGLGGYTF.

The chain couples TRBV7-3 to TRBJ2-2, with a possible D match to TRBD1 (5 bases). This CDR3 comprises 16 residues. The ends were cut back, 2 bases at V and 4 bases at J, with 14 bases in the middle. CDR1 SGHTA and CDR2 FQGTGA come from the germline V gene. The CDR3 DNA sequence: TGTGCCAGCAGCTTAGAAGCAGGGATGGGCACCGGGGAGCTGTTTTTT. This translates into CASSLEAGMGTGELFF.

The chain employs TRBV3-1 (or the pseudogene TRBV3-2) and TRBJ2-1; possible D gene TRBD2, 6 bases. Trimming left V 1 base short and J 4 bases short, with 11 bases between. This CDR3 region has 15 residues. The germline V gene has CDR1 LGHDT and CDR2 YNNKEL (reference sequence). The CDR3 DNA sequence: TGTGCCAGCAGCCAAGGGACGGGAGAATACAATGAGCAGTTCTTC. Its protein product is CASSQGTGEYNEQFF.

In DNA form, the CDR3 reads TGTGCCAGCAGAGCGGACAGTGGCACAGATACGCAGTATTTT. It codes for CASRADSGTDTQYF. V is TRBV2 and J is TRBJ2-3, with TRBD1 as a possible D gene (6 bases). CDR3 length: 14 residues. Between the trimmed V and J ends, which lost 6 bases and 1 base, there was a span of 11 bases. The V gene's germline CDR1 is SNHLY and CDR2 FYNNEI.

The chain couples TRBV18 to TRBJ2-7; tentatively, D is TRBD1 (5 bases). Germline CDR1 KGHSH, CDR2 LQKENI. The CDR3 has 14 residues. The V and J ends lost 1 base and 3 bases respectively, with 10 bases between them. In DNA, the CDR3 is TGTGCCAGCTCACCACTGGACAAAGGCTACGAGCAGTACTTC. Encoded protein: CASSPLDKGYEQYF.

This chain joins TRBV5-1 and TRBJ2-1; 8 bases are a match to TRBD2. Germline assignment: CDR1 SGHRS and CDR2 YFSETQ. V gave up 4 bases and J gave up 4 bases; unmatched junction bases: 4. The CDR3 is 14 amino acids. The CDR3 reads CASSPGGEYNEQFF. The CDR3 nucleotides read TGCGCCAGCAGCCCCGGGGGGGAATACAATGAGCAGTTCTTC.

This chain joins TRBV5-1 and TRBJ2-7, with D hard to call. CDR1 and CDR2 from the germline V gene are SGHRS and YFSETQ. Deletions cut 0 bases from V and 0 bases from J, with 7 bases between. The CDR3 consists of 14 residues. CDR3 sequence: CASSLDASSYEQYF. As DNA, the CDR3 is TGCGCCAGCAGCTTGGATGCGAGCTCCTACGAGCAGTACTTC.

The chain couples TRBV7-8 to TRBJ2-2, with 7 nucleotides matching TRBD1. Per germline, CDR1 SGHVS and CDR2 FQNEAQ. The CDR3 sequence is 16 residues long. The junction had 13 bases not matched to a gene; V was cut back by 5 bases and J by 7 bases. CDR3 coding DNA: TGTGCCAGCAGCCTGACGGACAGGCTCCGGAGCGGGGAGCTGTTTTTT. This gives the protein CASSLTDRLRSGELFF.

J is TRBJ2-5 and V is TRBV10-3; D possibly corresponds to TRBD2 (5 bases). Looked up from germline, CDR1 is ENHRY and CDR2 is SYGVKD. The V end lost 3 bases, the J end lost 10 bases, and 15 bases lay between the germline ends. This CDR3 has 13 amino acids. DNA of the CDR3: TGTGCCATCAGTGATGTGGAGGAGGACGACCAGTACTTC. Translating gives CAISDVEEDDQYF.

The V gene is TRBV6-5, the J gene TRBJ2-7; 11 nucleotides align to TRBD2. This CDR3 is built from 14 residues. Germline CDR1 is MNHEY and CDR2 is SVGAGI. Trimming removed 8 bases from V and 5 bases from J; junction bases left unmatched: 8. CDR3 sequence reads: CASERLAGNHEQYF. CDR3 nucleotides: TGTGCCAGCGAGCGACTAGCGGGAAACCACGAGCAGTACTTC.

The rearrangement joins TRBV2 to TRBJ2-7; perhaps TRBD1 as D (6 bases). This CDR3 is 15 amino acids long. Germline V gives CDR1 SNHLY, CDR2 FYNNEI. V was cut by 3 bases and J by 3 bases, with 15 bases left in between. CDR3 residues: CASSENGGRYYEQYF. CDR3 nucleotide sequence: TGTGCCAGCAGTGAGAATGGGGGCCGCTACTACGAGCAGTACTTC.